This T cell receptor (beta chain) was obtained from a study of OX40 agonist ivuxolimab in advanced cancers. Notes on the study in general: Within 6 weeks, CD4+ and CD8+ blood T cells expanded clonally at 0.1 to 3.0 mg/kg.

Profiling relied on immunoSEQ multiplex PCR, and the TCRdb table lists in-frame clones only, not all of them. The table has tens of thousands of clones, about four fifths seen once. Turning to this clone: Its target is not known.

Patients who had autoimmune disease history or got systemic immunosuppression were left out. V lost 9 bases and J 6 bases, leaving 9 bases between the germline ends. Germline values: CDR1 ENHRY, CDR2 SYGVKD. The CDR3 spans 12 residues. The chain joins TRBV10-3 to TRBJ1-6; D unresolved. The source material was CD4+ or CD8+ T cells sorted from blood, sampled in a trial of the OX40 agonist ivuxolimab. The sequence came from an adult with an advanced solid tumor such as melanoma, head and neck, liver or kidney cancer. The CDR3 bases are TGTGCCATTAGGAGCGTTAATTCACCCCTCCACTTT. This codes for CAIRSVNSPLHF.